A selection of T cell receptor beta chains follows, all from one sample in a study of naive and memory T cell subsets. TCRdb redid the calling of the UMI-ligation and nested PCR reads with MiXCR, one entry per CDR3 protein. The data hold more than 100,000 distinct CDR3 sequences, with just over 35% observed a single time. The sample comprised central memory CD4+ T cells from blood. Source of these receptors: a human donor in good health. CDR3s include the opening cysteine and the closing phenylalanine or tryptophan. D genes are given only for firm matches. The size field is filled for only some rows; it gives once, few, many or a size class.

V	size	D	J	CDR3	DNA
TRBV27	few	TRBD2	TRBJ2-3	CASSPIHRRIAGGGTQYF	TGTGCCAGCAGTCCGATACATCGTCGTATAGCGGGAGGGGGTACGCAGTATTTT
TRBV14	many	-	TRBJ2-5	CASSQDLRRIPETQYF	TGTGCCAGCAGCCAAGATCTCCGGCGAATCCCAGAGACCCAGTACTTC
TRBV11-3	-	TRBD2	TRBJ2-1	CASSLDPKTSDKFF	TGTGCCAGCAGCTTAGATCCGAAGACTAGCGACAAGTTCTTC
TRBV9	-	TRBD1	TRBJ2-7	CASSEGQGSLEQYF	TGTGCCAGCAGCGAGGGACAGGGTTCTCTCGAGCAGTACTTC
TRBV2	-	TRBD2	TRBJ2-7	CATYSGTSYEQYF	TGTGCCACGTATAGCGGGACCTCCTACGAGCAGTACTTC
TRBV7-2	-	TRBD1	TRBJ2-7	CASSAQGAREQYF	TGTGCCAGCAGCGCTCAGGGGGCGCGAGAGCAGTACTTC
TRBV5-6	few	-	TRBJ1-1	CASSLGQRSLNTEAFF	TGTGCCAGCAGCTTGGGGCAGAGAAGCTTGAACACTGAAGCTTTCTTT
TRBV24-1	few	-	TRBJ2-1	CATSGYNYNEQFF	TGTGCCACCAGTGGCTACAACTACAATGAGCAGTTCTTC
TRBV6-6	few	-	TRBJ1-2	CASTQRGGLYHGYTF	TGTGCCAGCACTCAACGGGGGGGGCTTTATCATGGCTACACCTTC
TRBV28	-	-	TRBJ2-6	CASSTPLGGQRGANVLTF	TGTGCCAGCAGTACCCCCCTAGGGGGGCAGCGTGGGGCCAACGTCCTGACTTTC
TRBV11-2	many	TRBD2	TRBJ2-3	CASSARDYRTDTQYF	TGTGCCAGCAGCGCCCGGGACTACCGCACAGATACGCAGTATTTT
TRBV20-1	-	-	TRBJ2-7	CSAGKLNGYGQYF	TGCAGTGCTGGCAAACTCAACGGCTACGGGCAGTACTTC
TRBV20-1	few	-	TRBJ1-5	CSARTQQGGVNQPQHF	TGCAGTGCTCGGACACAACAGGGTGGAGTCAATCAGCCCCAGCATTTT
TRBV10-3	-	TRBD2	TRBJ2-7	CAISGPSGGLATYEQYF	TGTGCCATCAGTGGACCCTCGGGAGGACTAGCGACCTACGAGCAGTACTTC
TRBV20-1	few	TRBD2	TRBJ2-7	CSARDLPSGSHEQYF	TGCAGTGCTAGAGATCTCCCTAGCGGGAGTCACGAGCAGTACTTC
TRBV29-1	many	-	TRBJ1-2	CSVVEDASELYGYTF	TGCAGCGTTGTTGAGGACGCTTCGGAGCTCTATGGCTACACCTTC
TRBV5-8	-	TRBD1	TRBJ1-5	CASSSRTGGPNQPQHF	TGTGCCAGCAGCTCCAGGACAGGGGGCCCCAATCAGCCCCAGCATTTT
TRBV7-9	-	-	TRBJ2-5	CASSLSSETQYF	TGTGCCAGCAGCTTAAGTAGCGAGACCCAGTACTTC
TRBV7-9	few	-	TRBJ2-7	CASSLGGNRYEQYF	TGTGCCAGCAGCTTAGGCGGGAACCGCTACGAGCAGTACTTC
TRBV5-8	-	-	TRBJ1-5	CASSLALSGVQPQHF	TGTGCCAGCAGCTTGGCCCTTTCTGGGGTTCAGCCCCAGCATTTT
TRBV4-2	few	-	TRBJ2-1	CASSQGLDTSYNEQFF	TGTGCCAGCAGCCAGGGTTTAGATACCTCCTACAATGAGCAGTTCTTC
TRBV6-2/TRBV6-3	few	-	TRBJ2-5	CASKPDSQETQYF	TGTGCCAGCAAACCGGACAGCCAAGAGACCCAGTACTTC
TRBV7-2	-	TRBD1	TRBJ2-7	CASSMTGTYREQYF	TGTGCCAGCAGCATGACAGGGACGTACCGCGAGCAGTACTTC
TRBV27	-	-	TRBJ2-7	CASGSGRRLNEQYF	TGTGCCAGCGGGTCGGGGCGCCGGCTTAACGAGCAGTACTTC
TRBV12-3/TRBV12-4	few	-	TRBJ2-2	CASSLTSAGTGELFF	TGTGCCAGCAGTTTAACTAGTGCGGGTACCGGGGAGCTGTTTTTT
TRBV28	few	TRBD1	TRBJ1-2	CASRVLRTGEGYTF	TGTGCCAGCAGGGTTCTCCGGACAGGCGAAGGCTACACCTTC
TRBV28	few	-	TRBJ2-5	CASNQNKETQYF	TGTGCCAGCAATCAAAACAAGGAGACCCAGTACTTC
TRBV12-3/TRBV12-4	-	TRBD1	TRBJ2-3	CASSQQGAIADTQYF	TGTGCCAGCAGTCAGCAGGGGGCGATCGCAGATACGCAGTATTTT
TRBV6-5	many	-	TRBJ2-1	CASSYSSGYEQFF	TGTGCCAGCAGTTACTCCAGTGGTTATGAGCAGTTCTTC
TRBV12-3/TRBV12-4	-	-	TRBJ1-5	CASSLWGNPIQPQHF	TGTGCCAGCAGTTTATGGGGCAACCCAATTCAGCCCCAGCATTTT
TRBV28	few	-	TRBJ2-3	CASSPTRHTQYF	TGTGCCAGCAGTCCGACGAGACATACGCAGTATTTT
TRBV18	-	-	TRBJ2-1	CASSDGNEQFF	TGTGCCAGCTCAGATGGCAATGAGCAGTTCTTC
TRBV14	-	-	TRBJ1-1	CASSAVGGRGNTEAFF	TGTGCCAGCAGCGCCGTGGGGGGGCGAGGAAACACTGAAGCTTTCTTT
TRBV7-2	-	-	TRBJ2-1	CASSFRRGSNEQFF	TGTGCCAGCAGCTTTAGGAGGGGGAGCAATGAGCAGTTCTTC
TRBV5-1	-	TRBD1	TRBJ2-7	CASSPTGGTGGYEQYF	TGCGCCAGCAGCCCAACAGGGGGGACAGGGGGCTACGAGCAGTACTTC
TRBV20-1	-	TRBD1	TRBJ1-5	CSARDPTTGGHSNQPQHF	TGCAGTGCTAGAGATCCTACGACAGGGGGTCATAGCAATCAGCCCCAGCATTTT
TRBV28	-	-	TRBJ1-1	CASNSRVATEAFF	TGTGCCAGCAACTCCAGAGTAGCCACTGAAGCTTTCTTT
TRBV29-1	many	-	TRBJ2-3	CSVHYRAGTDTQYF	TGCAGCGTACATTACAGGGCGGGCACAGATACGCAGTATTTT
TRBV28	-	-	TRBJ2-7	CASGDVGPYEQYF	TGTGCCAGCGGGGATGTTGGGCCCTACGAGCAGTACTTC
TRBV28	few	-	TRBJ2-7	CASSQKATGPKYEQYF	TGTGCCAGCAGTCAAAAAGCAACGGGACCCAAGTACGAGCAGTACTTC
TRBV28	-	TRBD2	TRBJ2-1	CASSFRGRASYNEQFF	TGTGCCAGCAGTTTTCGCGGGAGAGCATCTTACAATGAGCAGTTCTTC
TRBV6-5	-	TRBD1	TRBJ2-7	CASSYSGPGQGYEQYF	TGTGCCAGCAGTTACTCGGGTCCGGGACAGGGCTACGAGCAGTACTTC
TRBV5-6	-	-	TRBJ1-5	CASSGGVGNQPQHF	TGTGCCAGCAGTGGAGGGGTAGGCAATCAGCCCCAGCATTTT
TRBV3-1	-	-	TRBJ1-3	CASSQDGYSGNTIYF	TGTGCCAGCAGCCAAGATGGGTACTCTGGAAACACCATATATTTT
TRBV5-1	-	-	TRBJ1-6	CASSPRDTDNSPLHF	TGCGCCAGCAGCCCCCGGGACACCGATAATTCACCCCTCCACTTT
TRBV20-1	-	-	TRBJ2-7	CSASPVAPYEQYF	TGCAGTGCTAGTCCAGTGGCCCCCTACGAGCAGTACTTC